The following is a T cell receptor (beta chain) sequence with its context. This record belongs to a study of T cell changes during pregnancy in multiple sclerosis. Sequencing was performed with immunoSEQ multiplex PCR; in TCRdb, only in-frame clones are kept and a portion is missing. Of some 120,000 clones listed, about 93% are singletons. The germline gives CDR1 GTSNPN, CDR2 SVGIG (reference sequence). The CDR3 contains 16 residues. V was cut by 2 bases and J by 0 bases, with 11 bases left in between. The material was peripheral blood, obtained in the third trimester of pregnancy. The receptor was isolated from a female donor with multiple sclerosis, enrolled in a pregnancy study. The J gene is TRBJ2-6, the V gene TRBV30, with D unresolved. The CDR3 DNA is TGTGCCTGGAGTAAAAGCCCGGGCTCTGGGGCCAACGTCCTGACTTTC. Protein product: CAWSKSPGSGANVLTF.